A selection of T cell receptor beta chains follows, all from one sample in a study of blood T cell repertoires in COVID-19. Assay: immunoSEQ multiplex PCR; the TCRdb copy retains only in-frame clones and omits some. The sample has approximately 340,000 clones; approximately 82% are singletons. The sample consisted of peripheral blood. These receptors originate from a man aged 30-40 years with active or convalescent COVID-19. Each CDR3 is given with its conserved first and last residue.

TRBV29-1	CSVPPREGRAQYF
TRBV14	CASSQGPGQENQPQHF
TRBV9	CASSGASLGGEGDYGYTF
TRBV27	CASSLSSGGLLEQYF
TRBV3-1/TRBV3-2	CASSQGSGGFYEQYF
TRBV19	CASRPRGRETEAFF
TRBV7-2	CASSLLPGRKYF
TRBV4-3	CASSPGVGRAGGTDTQYF
TRBV10-3	CAIKGQGLGGWNTEAFF
TRBV29-1	CSVVTFRSGNTIYF
TRBV7-3	CASSTLGSTGELFF
TRBV7-2	CASSLAGGLGTEAFF
TRBV19	CASSMNSYGYTF
TRBV10-1	CASSEGAGANQPQHF
TRBV11-3	CASSWGTGGYSPLHF
TRBV30	CACQLYPGYTF
TRBV18	CASSPPGLAGTDTQYF
TRBV6-1	CASSELPGDVYEQYF
TRBV2	CASSESSALHF
TRBV7-2	CASSLRLAGTGELFF